This is a list of T cell receptor beta chains from one sample in a study of T cell responses to AZD1222 COVID-19 vaccine. This table comes from immunoSEQ multiplex PCR, and its TCRdb copy is limited to in-frame clones, with some not included. The sample lists around 190,000 clones, around 92% occurring once. The material was peripheral blood, obtained on day 0 of AZD1222 vaccination. The receptors shown here come from an adult in good health. Both conserved end residues are part of each CDR3. The order of the fields is clone size, CDR3 length, V gene, D gene, J gene, CDR3 DNA, CDR3 protein. A D gene is named only where the DNA matches it firmly. Size is stated for part of the rows, as once, few or many counts, or as a class when the clone is expanded.

-	14	TRBV2	-	TRBJ1-1	TGTGCCAGCAGTGGGGGCCCACTTCAGGGGGAAGCTTTCTTT	CASSGGPLQGEAFF
-	16	TRBV2	TRBD2	TRBJ2-1	TGTGCCACGGGACTAGCGGGGATCAGCTCCTACAATGAGCAGTTCTTC	CATGLAGISSYNEQFF
once	14	TRBV27	TRBD1	TRBJ1-5	TGTGCCAGCAGTCCAGGACAGGGAGGTCAGCCCCAGCATTTT	CASSPGQGGQPQHF
-	14	TRBV18	-	TRBJ1-4	TGTGCCAGCTCACCACAGGGGACTAATGAAAAACTGTTTTTT	CASSPQGTNEKLFF
-	15	TRBV4-1	TRBD2	TRBJ2-7	TGCGCCAGCAGCCAAGGTTTAGCGGGGGGTGTCGAGCAGTACTTC	CASSQGLAGGVEQYF
once	14	TRBV19	-	TRBJ1-1	TGTGCCAGTAGTATCGGCAGGCAGGACACTGAAGCTTTCTTT	CASSIGRQDTEAFF
once	14	TRBV3-1/TRBV3-2	-	TRBJ1-6	TGTGCCAGCAGCCCCCGAGACAACGAAGTGGCCCTCCACTTT	CASSPRDNEVALHF
-	16	TRBV6-2/TRBV6-3	-	TRBJ2-6	TGTGCCAGCAGTTACTCGCCCAGGGCTGGGGCCAACGTCCTGACTTTC	CASSYSPRAGANVLTF
-	16	TRBV4-3	TRBD2	TRBJ2-1	TGCGCCAGCAGCCAGCTATCTAGCGGGGGTCGCAATGAGCAGTTCTTC	CASSQLSSGGRNEQFF
-	14	TRBV19	-	TRBJ1-2	TGTGCCAGTAGTATGGCCATGACTAACTATGGCTACACCTTC	CASSMAMTNYGYTF
few	15	TRBV2	TRBD1	TRBJ1-4	TGTGCCAGCAGATCACAGGGGGCCGCCCGTGAAAAACTGTTTTTT	CASRSQGAAREKLFF
-	12	TRBV2	-	TRBJ1-2	TGTGCCAGCAGTGAACAGGGGCGCGGCTACACCTTC	CASSEQGRGYTF
-	12	TRBV10-3	-	TRBJ2-1	TGTGCCATCAGTGGCCGCGAAAATGAGCAGTTCTTC	CAISGRENEQFF
-	13	TRBV7-3	-	TRBJ2-5	TGTGCCAGCAGCTTACGGGGACAAGAGACCCAGTACTTC	CASSLRGQETQYF
-	14	TRBV6-6	TRBD1	TRBJ2-7	TGTGCCAGCAGTCTCCCAGGGGGTGCCTACGAGCAGTACTTC	CASSLPGGAYEQYF
-	15	TRBV11-2	TRBD2	TRBJ2-3	TGTGCCAGCAGCTGGATCGGACTAGACACAGATACGCAGTATTTT	CASSWIGLDTDTQYF
-	15	TRBV6-4	-	TRBJ2-3	TGTGCCAGCAGCCAGGATGGCAGGGGTGCAGATACGCAGTATTTT	CASSQDGRGADTQYF
few	14	TRBV5-1	TRBD1	TRBJ1-2	TGCGCCAGCAGCTCAGGACAGGAAGCTCATGGCTACACCTTC	CASSSGQEAHGYTF
-	15	TRBV21-1	-	TRBJ2-3	TGTGCCAGCAGCAAACTTAGCGGGGGCACAGATACGCAGTATTTT	CASSKLSGGTDTQYF
-	13	TRBV27	-	TRBJ1-2	TGTGCCAGCCCCGTAAGACAGGCTGGAGGCTACACCTTC	CASPVRQAGGYTF
-	13	TRBV9	-	TRBJ1-1	TGTGCCAGCAGCGTAGCCGGGCACACTGAAGCTTTCTTT	CASSVAGHTEAFF
-	13	TRBV12-3/TRBV12-4	TRBD1	TRBJ1-1	TGTGCCAGCAGTACGTCAGGGGGCACTGAAGCTTTCTTT	CASSTSGGTEAFF
-	11	TRBV9	-	TRBJ2-1	TGTGCCAGCGGTCCGGTAAGTGAGCAGTTCTTC	CASGPVSEQFF
-	14	TRBV6-1	-	TRBJ2-7	TGTGCCAGCAGTGAACGGGACGGATCCTACGAGCAGTACTTC	CASSERDGSYEQYF
-	15	TRBV27	TRBD1	TRBJ1-4	TGTGCCAGCAGTCCCGGGACAGGGCTGAGGGAAAAACTGTTTTTT	CASSPGTGLREKLFF